Listed here are 18 T cell receptor beta chains from one sample, sequenced in a study of blood T cell repertoires in COVID-19. The repertoire was sequenced with immunoSEQ multiplex PCR; TCRdb's copy has only in-frame clones and lacks some. The sample has approximately 90,000 clones, more than 65% seen once; the top ten hold approximately 23%. The sequenced sample was peripheral blood. These receptors originate from a man aged 80 or over with active or convalescent COVID-19.

The chain links TRBV29-1 to TRBJ2-3; 8 positions agree with TRBD2. The germline V gene has CDR1 SQVTM and CDR2 ANQGSEA. J gave up 3 bases and V 7 bases, and 6 bases lay outside the gene matches. The CDR3 spans 13 residues. CDR3 region: CSDDQRGTDTQYF. The CDR3 region has the DNA TGCAGCGATGACCAGCGGGGGACAGATACGCAGTATTTT.

The CDR3 coding sequence is TGCGCCAGCAGCCAGTTTCAAGCAGGGGGGCTGTTTTTT. Translation gives CASSQFQAGGLFF. The gene calls are TRBV4-1 and TRBJ1-4, with 7 nucleotides matching TRBD1. The germline V gene encodes CDR1 MGHRA and CDR2 YSYEKL. V was clipped by 3 bases and J by 14 bases; unmatched bases: 9. The CDR3 runs to 13 residues.

The gene calls are TRBV6-5 and TRBJ1-1; 12 bases agree with TRBD1. Losses at the gene ends were 2 bases for V and 5 bases for J; bases not matched to a gene: 6. CDR3 length: 16 amino acids. Germline V gives CDR1 MNHEY, CDR2 SVGAGI. CDR3 in amino acids: CASSYRMGQGATEAFF. As DNA, the CDR3 is TGTGCCAGCAGTTACCGGATGGGACAGGGGGCGACTGAAGCTTTCTTT.

This clone was seen a handful of times. V gene TRBV7-2 combines with J gene TRBJ1-2, with a possible D match to TRBD1 (6 bases). In germline, CDR1 is SGHTA, CDR2 FQGNSA. The V and J ends lost 2 bases and 5 bases respectively, with 15 bases between them. The CDR3 runs to 15 residues. The CDR3, as DNA: TGTGCCAGCAGCTTATCGGGGGGCCCAGCTTATGGCTACACCTTC. Translation gives CASSLSGGPAYGYTF.

This chain uses TRBV18 with TRBJ2-7; the match to TRBD1 covers 11 bases. Germline V gene sequence: CDR1 KGHSH, CDR2 LQKENI. The ends lost 2 bases at V and 3 bases at J; junction bases unmatched: 0. The length of the CDR3 is 14 residues. The DNA for the CDR3 is TGTGCCAGCTCACCAGGGACAGGGGGCTACGAGCAGTACTTC. It encodes CASSPGTGGYEQYF.

V gene TRBV27 combines with J gene TRBJ1-6; D perhaps matches TRBD1 (5 bases). The CDR3 is made up of 16 amino acids. Germline V gives CDR1 MNHEY, CDR2 SMNVEV (reference sequence). V was shortened by 6 bases and J by 0 bases, with 12 bases between the two germline ends. CDR3 region: CASRLTAISYNSPLHF. The DNA of the CDR3 is TGTGCCAGCAGGCTGACAGCTATCTCCTATAATTCACCCCTCCACTTT.

This sequence joins TRBV19 and TRBJ1-2; 10 positions agree with TRBD1. Germline values: CDR1 LNHDA, CDR2 SQIVND (reference sequence). V dropped 4 bases and J dropped 6; count of bases not matched to a gene: 11. This CDR3 spans 16 amino acids. CDR3 in DNA: TGTGCCAGTAGTAAGCAAGACAGGGGGCGCAGAGATGGCTACACCTTC. Amino acids: CASSKQDRGRRDGYTF.

V and J are TRBV27 and TRBJ1-1; 7 nucleotides agree with TRBD1. J gave up 0 bases and V 3 bases, and 10 bases lay outside the gene matches. Per the germline V gene, CDR1 is MNHEY and CDR2 is SMNVEV (reference sequence). CDR3 length equals 17 residues. The CDR3 coding sequence is TGTGCCAGCAGTTTTTCCCGGACAGGTCGAATGAACACTGAAGCTTTCTTT. Translating gives CASSFSRTGRMNTEAFF.

V gene TRBV20-1 combines with J gene TRBJ2-7; possibly TRBD1 for D (7 bases). V was shortened by 3 bases and J by 3 bases, with 15 bases between the two germline ends. The CDR3 runs to 14 residues. Per germline, CDR1 DFQATT and CDR2 SNEGSKA (reference sequence). CDR3: CSASGQGGIYEQYF. The CDR3 DNA is TGCAGTGCTAGTGGCCAGGGGGGAATCTACGAGCAGTACTTC.

The CDR3 sequence: CASSKASDGEYF. DNA of the CDR3: TGTGCCAGCAGCAAGGCCTCGGACGGGGAGTACTTC. This chain links TRBV7-9 with TRBJ2-4, with TRBD2 as a possible D gene (5 bases). CDR1 is SEHNR and CDR2 is FQNEAQ in the germline V gene (reference sequence). CDR3 length: 12 residues. Trimming shortened V by 5 bases and J by 14 bases, and 16 bases separated the two germline ends.

This clone is a singleton in its sample. V and J are TRBV30 and TRBJ2-7; a weak D match, TRBD1 (6 bases). CDR1 GTSNPN and CDR2 SVGIG come from the germline V gene (reference sequence). This CDR3 spans 13 amino acids. V was clipped by 2 bases and J by 2 bases, with 10 bases between them. The CDR3 region is CAWSMGAAYEQYF. Written as DNA, the CDR3 is TGTGCCTGGAGTATGGGGGCCGCCTACGAGCAGTACTTC. The full variable domain, rest sourced from reference TRBV30 and TRBJ2-7, is SQTIHQWPATLVQPVGSPLSLECTVEGTSNPNLYWYRQAAGRGLQLLFYSVGIGQISSEVPQNLSASRPQDRQFILSSKKLLLSDSGFYLCAWSMGAAYEQYFGPGTRLTVT.

The J gene is TRBJ1-5, the V gene TRBV9, with a weak D call TRBD1 (6 bases). This CDR3 has 14 amino acids. Germline CDR1 SGDLS, CDR2 YYNGEE. The germline V and J ends were trimmed by 3 bases and 1 base, with 8 bases remaining between them. CDR3 DNA sequence: TGTGCCAGCAGCGCCACAGGGAGCAATCAGCCCCAGCATTTT. This sequence encodes CASSATGSNQPQHF.

V gene TRBV5-1 combines with J gene TRBJ1-1; 8 positions agree with TRBD1. V shed 3 bases, J shed 9 bases, and the junction held 10 bases outside the gene matches. Germline V gene data show CDR1 as SGHRS and CDR2 as YFSETQ. The CDR3 is made up of 14 amino acids. This chain's CDR3 is CASSSQTGDPQAFF. CDR3 in DNA: TGCGCCAGCAGCTCGCAGACAGGGGACCCACAAGCTTTCTTT.

The chain carries TRBV9 and TRBJ2-3; 8 bases are a match to TRBD2. Germline CDR1 is SGDLS and CDR2 is YYNGEE. The CDR3 spans 16 residues. The V gene end was trimmed by 3 bases and the J gene end by 2 bases; junction bases not matched to a gene: 8. The CDR3 nucleotides read TGTGCCAGCAGCGGCGGGGCGGGGGGACTCACAGATACGCAGTATTTT. Amino acids: CASSGGAGGLTDTQYF.

This chain connects TRBV4-2 to TRBJ1-3; TRBD1 matches 11 bases. The germline V gene encodes CDR1 LGHNA and CDR2 YNFKEQ. The CDR3 consists of 18 residues. The V and J ends lost 3 bases and 3 bases, in that order; junction bases with no gene match: 10. The CDR3 here is CASSQVPGTGGFGNTIYF. CDR3 nucleotides: TGTGCCAGCAGCCAGGTGCCCGGGACAGGGGGATTTGGAAACACCATATATTTT.

The chain employs TRBV5-1 and TRBJ1-1; 7 bases agree with TRBD1. This CDR3 has 17 amino acids. Trimming removed 3 bases from V and 1 base from J; junction bases left unmatched: 12. Germline V lookup: CDR1 SGHRS, CDR2 YFSETQ. The chain's CDR3 is CASSSRGHRGGNTEAFF. CDR3 in DNA: TGCGCCAGCAGCTCACGAGGTCACAGGGGAGGGAACACTGAAGCTTTCTTT.

The chain combines TRBV11-3 with TRBJ2-1; TRBD2 aligns across 9 bases. The CDR3 extends over 16 amino acids. Losses at the gene ends were 1 base for V and 2 bases for J; bases not matched to a gene: 3. Germline CDR1 and CDR2: SGHNT and YENEEA. CDR3 sequence reads: CASSLGLAGTYNEQFF. Written as DNA, the CDR3 is TGTGCCAGCAGCTTAGGGCTAGCGGGGACCTACAATGAGCAGTTCTTC.

This clone was observed a handful of times. This CDR3 reads CASSSPDRLNYGYTF. The CDR3 bases are TGTGCCAGCAGTTCCCCAGACAGACTTAACTATGGCTACACCTTC. This sequence joins TRBV28 and TRBJ1-2; weak D call: TRBD1 (5 bases). V was cut by 4 bases and J by 1 base, with 13 bases left in between. Germline CDR1 reads MDHEN; CDR2 reads SYDVKM. This CDR3 comprises 15 residues.